One sample yielded the 25 T cell receptor beta chains listed below, sequenced in a study of CD8+CD57+ T cells in acquired aplastic anemia. Genomic DNA templated the TCR beta VDJ and CDR3 profiling. TCRdb re-called the reads with MiXCR, one entry per CDR3 protein. The sample consists of roughly 61,000 distinct CDR3 sequences, 57% of them appearing once. Only patients with CD8+CD57+ cell expansion on flow cytometry were chosen for sequencing. Sample: sorted CD4+, CD8+, or CD8+CD57+ T cells (not recorded which) from PBMCs. The origin of the receptors is a human donor with aplastic anemia.

This clonotype occurred a few times. The V call is TRBV10-2, the J call TRBJ1-4; D gene ambiguous. CDR1 is WSHSY and CDR2 is SAAADI in the germline V gene. V dropped 3 bases and J dropped 7 bases, with 9 bases sitting between them. This CDR3 has 13 residues. The CDR3 DNA follows: TGCGCCAGCAGTGAATCGACGGTTGAAAAACTGTTTTTT. Protein sequence: CASSESTVEKLFF.

The gene calls are TRBV10-3 and TRBJ2-7; D possibly matches TRBD1 or TRBD2 (5 bases each). Per germline, CDR1 ENHRY and CDR2 SYGVKD. V was shortened by 10 bases and J by 2 bases, with 18 bases between the two germline ends. The CDR3 consists of 14 residues. The CDR3 nucleotides read TGTGCCAGCGCCCCCATGAGGGGAACCTACGAGCAGTACTTC. Protein product: CASAPMRGTYEQYF.

In this sample, this clonotype turned up many times. The chain combines TRBV12-3 or TRBV12-4 with TRBJ2-2; 8 bases line up with TRBD1. With V trimmed by 7 bases and J by 4 bases, 11 bases remained unmatched. CDR3 size: 16 residues. The CDR3 DNA follows: TGTGCCAGCACTCTTCCCGGGACAGGATTCACCGGGGAGCTGTTTTTT. Protein product: CASTLPGTGFTGELFF.

This chain links TRBV10-3 with TRBJ1-2; D gene uncertain. The length of the CDR3 is 14 residues. V lost 6 bases to trimming and J lost 3 bases, with 14 bases between them. The germline V gene has CDR1 ENHRY and CDR2 SYGVKD. CDR3 protein: CAISQVDGDYGYTF. Here the CDR3 DNA reads TGTGCCATCAGCCAGGTGGACGGGGACTATGGCTACACCTTC.

The chain couples TRBV10-1 to TRBJ2-1; 8 positions match TRBD2. The V segment lost 5 bases and the J segment 5 bases; nucleotides outside the gene matches: 14. CDR3 length: 17 amino acids. Germline V lookup: CDR1 WNHNN, CDR2 SYGVQD (reference sequence). The DNA for the CDR3 is TGCGCCAGCAGTCTAACCGGGACTAGGGGCCCTCACAATGAGCAGTTCTTC. Its protein product is CASSLTGTRGPHNEQFF.

The V and J genes are TRBV7-6 and TRBJ2-6; D call uncertain. The length of the CDR3 is 15 residues. Per germline, CDR1 SGHVS and CDR2 FNYEAQ. Trimming stripped 2 bases from V and 4 bases from J, with 9 bases between. This CDR3 is CASSLTGDGANVLTF. The CDR3 coding sequence is TGTGCCAGCAGCTTAACGGGTGACGGGGCCAACGTCCTGACTTTC.

The rearrangement uses TRBV29-1 and TRBJ2-7, with TRBD1 as a possible D gene (6 bases). Germline V gene sequence: CDR1 SQVTM, CDR2 ANQGSEA. Trimming took off 4 bases at V and 3 bases at J, with 10 bases between the two ends. There are 12 residues in the CDR3. The CDR3 is CSVVGRGYEQYF. The CDR3 DNA reads TGCAGCGTTGTTGGCAGGGGCTACGAGCAGTACTTC.

This clonotype was seen a handful of times. A junction boundary mismatches the germline segment, possibly from a read error. The V and J genes are TRBV15 and TRBJ1-1; D might be TRBD1 (5 bases). The CDR3 runs 13 residues. Germline lookup yields CDR1 LNHNV and CDR2 YYDKDF (reference sequence). The CDR3 coding sequence is TGTGCCACCAGCAGCGAGGACAACACTGAAGCCTTCTTT. It translates to CATSSEDNTEAFF.

V usage is TRBV15 and J usage is TRBJ1-5; unclear D gene. Germline CDR1 reads LNHNV; CDR2 reads YYDKDF (reference sequence). The CDR3 extends over 15 amino acids. Trimming stripped 0 bases from V and 6 bases from J, with 12 bases between. The CDR3 sequence: CATSRDLSAAQPQHF. The CDR3 coding sequence is TGTGCCACCAGCAGAGATCTCTCGGCGGCTCAGCCCCAGCATTTT.

This chain uses TRBV6-2 or TRBV6-3 with TRBJ1-6; D not resolved. The V end lost 3 bases, the J end lost 4 bases, and 10 bases lay between the germline ends. The CDR3 totals 15 residues. Germline lookup yields CDR1 MNHEY and CDR2 SVGEGT. In nucleotides, the CDR3 is TGTGCCAGCAGTTATGGATGGGAATATAATTCACCCCTCCACTTT. It codes for CASSYGWEYNSPLHF.

The rearrangement uses TRBV2 and TRBJ1-6, with D unresolved. Germline CDR1 is SNHLY and CDR2 is FYNNEI. The CDR3 has 13 residues. Trimming shortened V by 7 bases and J by 4 bases, and 8 bases separated the two germline ends. The CDR3 DNA follows: TGTGCCAGCACGACGGATTATAATTCACCCCTCCACTTT. It is translated as CASTTDYNSPLHF.

Points on this clonotype: A read error may produce the germline difference seen at one junction end. The rearrangement joins TRBV27 to TRBJ1-1; a possible D gene is TRBD1 (6 bases). The CDR3 has 15 residues. Germline CDR1 reads MNHEY; CDR2 reads SMNVEV (reference sequence). The CDR3 DNA is TGTGCCAGCAGTTTATCGGACAGCTTGAACACTGAAGCTTCCTTT. It specifies CASSLSDSLNTEASF.

To note about this clonotype: A read error may explain this, as a much larger clone is one base away. The chain links TRBV19 to TRBJ1-5, with D unresolved. CDR1 and CDR2 from the germline V gene are LNHDA and SQIVND (reference sequence). V dropped 3 bases and J dropped 4 bases, with 16 bases sitting between them. The CDR3 has 16 residues. CDR3 in amino acids: CASSMAVLARNQPQHF. CDR3 bases: TGTGCCAGTAGTATGGCGGTTTTGGCCAGGAATCAGCCCCAGCATTTT.

The CDR3 region has the DNA TGTGCCAGCAGACAAGGCGGGACAGGGGTCGTTGGCTACACCTTC. The encoded protein is CASRQGGTGVVGYTF. This sequence joins TRBV2 and TRBJ1-2, with TRBD1 matching over 10 bases. The CDR3 spans 15 residues. Per germline, CDR1 SNHLY and CDR2 FYNNEI. Trimming cost V 6 bases and J 7 bases; bases outside gene matches: 11.

DNA of the CDR3: TGTGCCAGCAGCTCCGGACTAAACCAAGAGACCCAGTACTTC. This translates into CASSSGLNQETQYF. This sequence joins TRBV5-6 and TRBJ2-5; maybe TRBD2 (6 bases). Germline CDR1 reads SGHDT; CDR2 reads YYEEEE. The V end was cut by 3 bases, the J end by 0 bases, with 9 bases between. The CDR3 runs 14 residues.

The sample holds many counts of this clonotype. This chain links TRBV19 with TRBJ1-1, with 8 bases aligning to TRBD1. The CDR3 is 12 amino acids. CDR1 and CDR2 (germline): LNHDA, SQIVND (reference sequence). With 11 bases clipped from V and 11 bases from J, the junction kept 13 bases outside the gene matches. CDR3 loop: CAVSQQGEGAFF. The CDR3 bases are TGTGCCGTCAGTCAACAGGGGGAGGGCGCTTTCTTT.

The rearrangement links TRBV29-1 to TRBJ1-6; D might be TRBD1 (6 bases). The germline V gene encodes CDR1 SQVTM and CDR2 ANQGSEA. The CDR3 loop spans 19 amino acids. The CDR3 nucleotides read TGCACCGGTAGGGGGGCAGGCCACATTGGAGGTATCCATAATTCACCCCTCCACTTT. This encodes CTGRGAGHIGGIHNSPLHF. Looking up the rest from reference TRBV29-1 and TRBJ1-6 gives the full variable domain: SAVISQKPSRDICQRGTSLTIQCQVDSQVTMMFWYRQQPGQSLTLIATANQGSEATYESGFVIDKFPISRPNLTFSTLTVSNMSPEDSSIYLCTGRGAGHIGGIHNSPLHFGNGTRLTVT.

This clonotype was seen at least ten times. The J gene is TRBJ1-1, the V gene TRBV7-9; D is ambiguous. The CDR3 extends over 10 amino acids. Germline assignment: CDR1 SEHNR and CDR2 FQNEAQ (reference sequence). Trimming pared 4 bases from V and 5 bases from J, leaving 2 bases between. DNA of the CDR3: TGTGCCAGCAGCTCAACTGAAGCTTTCTTT. It translates to CASSSTEAFF.

Note on this clonotype: It may be a read error: a sequence one base away is much more abundant. This CDR3 reads CASSPFGGAYGYTF. CDR3 in DNA: TGTGCCAGCAGCCCCTTCGGGGGGGCCTATGGCTACACCTTC. The rearrangement joins TRBV2 to TRBJ1-2; a possible D gene is TRBD1 (6 bases). This CDR3 is built from 14 residues. CDR1 and CDR2 (germline): SNHLY, FYNNEI. Between the trimmed V and J ends, which lost 6 bases and 4 bases, there was a span of 15 bases.

At least ten counts were recorded for this clonotype. The rearrangement uses TRBV12-3 or TRBV12-4 and TRBJ1-1; D remains unclear. Trimming left V 7 bases short and J 4 bases short, with 13 bases between. The CDR3 covers 13 residues. The DNA of the CDR3 is TGTGCCAGCAATAGAGAGGGAACCACTGAAGCTTTCTTT. It yields the protein CASNREGTTEAFF.

This chain joins TRBV24-1 and TRBJ2-7; maybe TRBD2 (6 bases). Germline V gene data show CDR1 as KGHDR and CDR2 as SFDVKD. The CDR3 covers 14 residues. V was shortened by 2 bases and J by 6 bases, with 13 bases between the two germline ends. CDR3 residues: CATSDWGDRGEQYF. The CDR3 DNA is TGTGCCACCAGTGATTGGGGGGATCGGGGCGAGCAGTACTTC.

This clonotype was recorded a few times. The V call is TRBV10-2, the J call TRBJ1-2, with a tentative D call TRBD1 (6 bases). Germline V gene lookup returns CDR1 WSHSY and CDR2 SAAADI. Trimming removed 2 bases at V and 8 bases at J, with 12 bases between. The CDR3 loop spans 13 amino acids. CDR3 sequence (DNA): TGCGCCAGCAGTGAGGCAGGGGTACGGGGCTACACCTTC. It codes for CASSEAGVRGYTF.

This clonotype has only a few counts. V is TRBV10-3 and J is TRBJ2-7, with D unresolved. Germline lookup yields CDR1 ENHRY and CDR2 SYGVKD. Trimming stripped 6 bases from V and 0 bases from J, with 9 bases between. This CDR3 is 13 amino acids long. The CDR3 coding sequence is TGTGCCATCAGGGTCGGCGGCTCCTACGAGCAGTACTTC. As protein: CAIRVGGSYEQYF.

This chain joins TRBV2 and TRBJ2-5; 7 positions agree with TRBD1. This CDR3 comprises 14 residues. V was clipped by 9 bases and J by 0 bases; unmatched bases: 7. Germline CDR1 SNHLY, CDR2 FYNNEI. CDR3 sequence (DNA): TGTGCCAGTACCCGGGACAGCTACCAAGAGACCCAGTACTTC. Amino acids: CASTRDSYQETQYF.

The genes are TRBV2 and TRBJ2-7; a possible D gene is TRBD2 (5 bases). The CDR3 is 13 residues long. Germline-derived CDR1 and CDR2 are SNHLY and FYNNEI. Between the trimmed V and J ends, which lost 4 bases and 5 bases, there was a span of 12 bases. CDR3 sequence: CASSGWGSDEQYF. CDR3 sequence (DNA): TGTGCCAGCAGTGGTTGGGGTAGCGACGAGCAGTACTTC.